These 2 T cell receptor beta chains originate from one sample sequenced in a study of early T cells in non-severe SARS-CoV-2 infection. TCRdb re-analysed the 5' RACE reads in MiXCR, keeping a single row per CDR3 protein. This sample has 54,000 or so distinct CDR3 sequences, with approximately 12% found just once. Sequenced input: whole blood. These receptors were obtained from an adult who was a healthcare worker with PCR-confirmed SARS-CoV-2 infection or an uninfected control (not recorded which).

This sequence joins TRBV29-1 and TRBJ2-7; possibly TRBD2 for D (6 bases). Trimming cost V 5 bases and J 7 bases, with 18 bases left between them. This CDR3 is 13 amino acids long. CDR1 and CDR2 from the germline V gene are SQVTM and ANQGSEA. CDR3 coding DNA: TGCAGCGTTCGGAATAACCCGGCGGGGGAGCAGTACTTC. Residues: CSVRNNPAGEQYF.

The V call is TRBV20-1, the J call TRBJ2-5; a possible D gene is TRBD2 (6 bases). V shed 5 bases and J shed 11 bases, with 18 bases lying between them. The CDR3 loop spans 12 amino acids. Germline CDR1 DFQATT, CDR2 SNEGSKA (reference sequence). The CDR3 loop is CSAAGGVKNQYF. The CDR3 DNA reads TGCAGTGCTGCCGGGGGAGTCAAAAATCAGTACTTC.